This T cell receptor (beta chain) is drawn from a study of blood T cell repertoires in COVID-19. Sequencing used immunoSEQ multiplex PCR; TCRdb keeps in-frame clones, though not all of them. The data contain under 65,000 clones, 82% of them seen just once; the ten biggest clones take up around 21%. The CDR3 has 15 residues. The junction had 1 base not matched to a gene; V was cut back by 3 bases and J by 0 bases. The V gene's germline CDR1 is SGHNT and CDR2 YENEEA. The TCR was taken from an older woman with acute or convalescent COVID-19. Source material: peripheral blood. This chain joins TRBV11-3 and TRBJ2-7, with 11 bases identical to TRBD2. The DNA for the CDR3 is TGTGCCAGCAGCTTCGGGACTAGCGGCTCCTACGAGCAGTACTTC. It is translated as CASSFGTSGSYEQYF.